Listed below are T cell receptor beta chains from one sample, sequenced in a study of CD8 T cells in ankylosing spondylitis. Via MiXCR, TCRdb re-called the 5' RACE reads, giving one row per CDR3 protein. The data contain tens of thousands of distinct CDR3 sequences, 27% of them seen just once; the ten biggest clones take up around 56%. The specimen was blood, either unsorted or a sorted T cell fraction (not recorded which). The source is a male donor with ankylosing spondylitis or in good health (not recorded which). The CDR3 runs from the conserved cysteine through the conserved F or W. A D gene is named only where the DNA matches it firmly. Clone sizes are given selectively: once, few, many, or a class where the clone is expanded.

>TRBJ2-7|few|-|TRBV20-1
TGCAGTGCTAGACTTGGGGTGGGACCCGAGCAGTACTTC
CSARLGVGPEQYF
>TRBJ2-1|-|TRBD2|TRBV7-6
TGTGCCAGCAGCCCCGGGACTAGCGGGAGAAGTGAGCAGTTCTTC
CASSPGTSGRSEQFF
>TRBJ1-5|few|-|TRBV2
TGTGCCAGCAGAAGAACGACGGCGAGCAATCAGCCCCAGCATTTT
CASRRTTASNQPQHF
>TRBJ1-1|few|-|TRBV7-6
TGTGCCAGCAGCCAACCCGGCAGTGGGAACACTGAAGCTTTCTTT
CASSQPGSGNTEAFF
>TRBJ2-3|many|-|TRBV20-1
TGCAGTGCTAGAGTTGAGTCAGGCACAGATACGCAGTATTTT
CSARVESGTDTQYF
>TRBJ2-1|-|TRBD1|TRBV12-3/TRBV12-4
TGTGCCAGCAGGGACGACAGGGCCGGATCCTACAATGAGCAGTTCTTC
CASRDDRAGSYNEQFF
>TRBJ2-5|-|-|TRBV12-3/TRBV12-4
TGTGCCAGCGGGATTGGGCAAGAGACCCAGTACTTC
CASGIGQETQYF
>TRBJ2-2|-|-|TRBV20-1
TGCAGTGCTAGGGAATTTGACACCGGGGAGCTGTTTTTT
CSAREFDTGELFF
>TRBJ1-1|-|-|TRBV7-9
TGTGCCAGCAGCTTAGGTTTGGCAACTGAAGCTTTCTTT
CASSLGLATEAFF
>TRBJ2-3|few|-|TRBV20-1
TGCAGTGCTAGAACCGGTGGGAGTGGGGGAAGCACAGATACGCAGTATTTT
CSARTGGSGGSTDTQYF
>TRBJ2-1|few|TRBD2|TRBV25-1
TGTGCCAGCAGTGATACTAGCGGGGGGGCGACCTTCTACAATGAGCAGTTCTTC
CASSDTSGGATFYNEQFF
>TRBJ1-1|-|-|TRBV20-1
TGCAGTGCTGCCACCAGGCGGTTAACTGAAGCTTTCTTT
CSAATRRLTEAFF
>TRBJ1-1|-|-|TRBV5-1
TGCGCCAGCAGCTCCCCGGGTGACGGGAAGAAATCTTTCTTT
CASSSPGDGKKSFF
>TRBJ2-5|few|-|TRBV5-1
TGCGCCAGCAGCTTAGAAGAAGAGACCCAGTACTTC
CASSLEEETQYF
>TRBJ2-2|few|TRBD2|TRBV7-2
TGTGCCAGCAGCTGGGGGGGGATGAGCGGCACCGGGGAGCTGTTTTTT
CASSWGGMSGTGELFF
>TRBJ2-7|few|-|TRBV12-3/TRBV12-4
TGTGCCAGCAGTTTGGGGTCCGGATACCCCTTGGACGAGCAGTACTTC
CASSLGSGYPLDEQYF
>TRBJ2-1|-|-|TRBV29-1
TGCAGCGTGGGGAAACAGGAGTACAATGAGCAGTTCTTC
CSVGKQEYNEQFF
>TRBJ2-3|-|TRBD2|TRBV20-1
TGCAGTGCTACCGGTCTAGCGGGACGGACAGATACGCAGTATTTT
CSATGLAGRTDTQYF
>TRBJ2-5|-|-|TRBV7-3
TGTGCCAGCAGCTTAAACTTCGGGATGACCCAGTACTTC
CASSLNFGMTQYF
>TRBJ1-2|-|-|TRBV5-5
TGTGCCAGCAGCTTGCCCAACTATGGCTACACCTTC
CASSLPNYGYTF
>TRBJ1-1|many|TRBD1|TRBV29-1
TGCAGCGTTTGGGACAGGGCCAACACTGAAGCTTTCTTT
CSVWDRANTEAFF
>TRBJ2-3|-|-|TRBV7-9
TGTGCCAGCAGCACGAGCACAGATACGCAGTATTTT
CASSTSTDTQYF
>TRBJ2-7|few|-|TRBV5-1
TGCGCCAGCAGTCAGGGGACTGGGAACGAGCAGTACTTC
CASSQGTGNEQYF
>TRBJ1-2|-|-|TRBV3-1
TGTGCCAGCAGCCAAGATTTTATAGTCCGGAGACAGTATGGCTACACCTTC
CASSQDFIVRRQYGYTF
>TRBJ2-5|-|-|TRBV7-6
TGTGCCAGCAGCTTAGGGCTAGACCAAGAGACCCAGTACTTC
CASSLGLDQETQYF
>TRBJ1-2|-|-|TRBV14
TGTGCCAGCAGCCAAGGTGGGGGTATCTATGGCTACACCTTC
CASSQGGGIYGYTF
>TRBJ2-1|-|-|TRBV7-2
TGTGCCAGCAGCTTAGAGGAGGGAAATGAGCAGTTCTTC
CASSLEEGNEQFF
>TRBJ2-1|few|TRBD2|TRBV13
TGTGCCAGCAGCAAGCGGGGGGGAACCTACAATGAGCAGTTCTTC
CASSKRGGTYNEQFF
>TRBJ1-1|-|-|TRBV10-3
TGTGCCATCAGTGGGGGACGGTCTGAAGCTTTCTTT
CAISGGRSEAFF
>TRBJ2-1|few|-|TRBV20-1
TGCAGTGCTACCAGGACTCTCGGTGAGCAGTTCTTC
CSATRTLGEQFF
>TRBJ2-5|few|-|TRBV7-3
TGTGCCAGCAGCTTCGCCCAAAGAAACGACGGAATCCAAGAGACCCAGTACTTC
CASSFAQRNDGIQETQYF
>TRBJ2-5|many|-|TRBV7-7
TGTGCCAGCAGCCCAGAGGGGGGTTCGAAGACCCAGTACTTC
CASSPEGGSKTQYF
>TRBJ2-1|-|-|TRBV7-8
TGTGCCAGCAGCTTAGGAGGCCACCCAGCGCGGTACAATGAGCAGTTCTTC
CASSLGGHPARYNEQFF
>TRBJ2-1|-|-|TRBV20-1
TGCAGTGCTATCGGGAGCTCCTACAATGAGCAGTTCTTC
CSAIGSSYNEQFF
>TRBJ1-2|many|-|TRBV20-1
TGCAGTGCTAGGCCTTCTAACTATGGCTACACCTTC
CSARPSNYGYTF
>TRBJ1-5|-|-|TRBV18
TGTGCCAGCTCACCACTGAACGGGAAGCCCCAGCATTTT
CASSPLNGKPQHF
>TRBJ2-3|-|-|TRBV5-1
TGCGCCAGCAGCGCTAAGGACCCCACAGATACGCAGTATTTT
CASSAKDPTDTQYF
>TRBJ2-2|-|-|TRBV4-2
TGTGCCAGCAGCCCTAGCTTGGACTGGCGGGGGCCCGGGGAGCTGTTTTTT
CASSPSLDWRGPGELFF
>TRBJ2-1|-|TRBD2|TRBV5-1
TGCGCCAGCAGCTTGGGACAGTTTGGCGGGAGACGTGAGCAGTTCTTC
CASSLGQFGGRREQFF
>TRBJ2-5|-|-|TRBV7-8
TGTGCCAGCACCACATTTGACGGCAAGGGGGCCCAGTACTTC
CASTTFDGKGAQYF
>TRBJ2-7|few|-|TRBV7-9
TGTGCCAGCAGCGCTCCCGAAATGGACTACGAGCAGTACTTC
CASSAPEMDYEQYF
>TRBJ2-5|-|-|TRBV7-3
TGTGCCAGCAGCAAAATGGGGGTACAAGAGACCCAGTACTTC
CASSKMGVQETQYF
>TRBJ2-2|-|TRBD1|TRBV11-3
TGTGCCAGCAGCCCAGACAGGGCCGGGGAGCTGTTTTTT
CASSPDRAGELFF
>TRBJ2-7|-|TRBD1|TRBV5-1
TGCGCCAGCCAATCGGGACAGGTCTCTAGGGAGCAGTACTTC
CASQSGQVSREQYF
>TRBJ2-1|many|TRBD2|TRBV10-1
TGCGCCAGCGGTGATCTAGCGGGAGGCCACAATGAGCAGTTCTTC
CASGDLAGGHNEQFF
>TRBJ2-1|-|TRBD2|TRBV4-1
TGCGCCAGCAGCCAAGTTACGGGGGGCAATGAGCAGTTCTTC
CASSQVTGGNEQFF
>TRBJ1-3|few|TRBD1|TRBV5-6
TGTGCCAGCAGTCAACTCCGGGACAGAAGCTCTGGAAACACCATATATTTT
CASSQLRDRSSGNTIYF
>TRBJ2-7|-|TRBD1|TRBV5-1
TGCGCCAGCAGACCGTCCCGCGGGACAGGTTACGAGCAGTACTTC
CASRPSRGTGYEQYF